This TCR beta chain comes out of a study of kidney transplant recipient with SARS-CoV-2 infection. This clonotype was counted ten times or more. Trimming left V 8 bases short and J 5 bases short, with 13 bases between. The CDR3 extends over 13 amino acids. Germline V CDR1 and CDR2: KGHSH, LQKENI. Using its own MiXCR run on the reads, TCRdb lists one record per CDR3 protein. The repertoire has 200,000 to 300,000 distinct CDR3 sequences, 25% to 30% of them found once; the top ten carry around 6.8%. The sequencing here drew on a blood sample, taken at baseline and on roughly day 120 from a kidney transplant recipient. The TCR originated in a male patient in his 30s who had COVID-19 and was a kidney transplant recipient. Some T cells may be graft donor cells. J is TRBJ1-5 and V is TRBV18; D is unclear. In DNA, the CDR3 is TGTGCCAGCAGCTTAGACTGGGATCAGCCCCAGCATTTT. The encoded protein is CASSLDWDQPQHF.